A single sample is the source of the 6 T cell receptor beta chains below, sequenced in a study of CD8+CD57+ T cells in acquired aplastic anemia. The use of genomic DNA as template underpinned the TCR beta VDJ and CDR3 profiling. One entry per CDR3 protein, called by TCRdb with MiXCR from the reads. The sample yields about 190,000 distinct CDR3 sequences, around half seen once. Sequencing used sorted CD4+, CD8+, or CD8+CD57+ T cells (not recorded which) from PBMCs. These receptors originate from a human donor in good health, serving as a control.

CDR3 protein: CASSETGSPLYGYTF. DNA of the CDR3: TGCGCCAGCAGTGAGACTGGCAGTCCCCTCTATGGCTACACCTTC. This chain uses TRBV10-2 with TRBJ1-2; no clear D gene. Germline V gene data show CDR1 as WSHSY and CDR2 as SAAADI. The CDR3 sequence is 15 residues long. The V end lost 2 bases, the J end lost 4 bases, and 14 bases lay between the germline ends.

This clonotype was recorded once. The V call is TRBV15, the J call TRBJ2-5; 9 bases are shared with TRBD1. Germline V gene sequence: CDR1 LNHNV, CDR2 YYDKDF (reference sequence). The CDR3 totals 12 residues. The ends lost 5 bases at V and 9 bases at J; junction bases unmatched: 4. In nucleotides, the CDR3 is TGTGCCACCAGCGTCAGACAGGGGGCCCAGTACTTC. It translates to CATSVRQGAQYF.

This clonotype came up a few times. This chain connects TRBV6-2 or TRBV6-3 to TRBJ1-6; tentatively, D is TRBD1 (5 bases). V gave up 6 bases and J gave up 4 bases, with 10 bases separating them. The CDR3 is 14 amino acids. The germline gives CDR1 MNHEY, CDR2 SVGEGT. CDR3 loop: CASRDSNYNSPLHF. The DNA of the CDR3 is TGTGCCAGCAGAGACAGCAATTATAATTCACCCCTCCACTTT.

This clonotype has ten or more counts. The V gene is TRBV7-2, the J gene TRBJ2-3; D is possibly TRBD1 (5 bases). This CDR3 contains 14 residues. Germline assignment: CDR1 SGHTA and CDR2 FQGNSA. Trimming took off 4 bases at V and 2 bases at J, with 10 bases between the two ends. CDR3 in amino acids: CASSSRRDTDTQYF. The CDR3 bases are TGTGCCAGCAGCTCGCGCAGGGACACAGATACGCAGTATTTT.

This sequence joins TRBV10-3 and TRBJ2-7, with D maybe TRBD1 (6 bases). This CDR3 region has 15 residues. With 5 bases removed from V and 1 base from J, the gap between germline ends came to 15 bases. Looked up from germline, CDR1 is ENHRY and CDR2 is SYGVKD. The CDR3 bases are TGTGCCATCAGTCCTGACAGGACATTATCCTACGAGCAGTACTTC. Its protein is CAISPDRTLSYEQYF.

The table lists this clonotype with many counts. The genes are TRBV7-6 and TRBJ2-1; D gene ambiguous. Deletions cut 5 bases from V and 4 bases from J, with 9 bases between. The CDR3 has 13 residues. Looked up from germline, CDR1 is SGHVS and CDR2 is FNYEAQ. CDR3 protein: CASSRNAYNEQFF. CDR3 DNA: TGTGCCAGCAGCCGAAACGCATACAATGAGCAGTTCTTC.